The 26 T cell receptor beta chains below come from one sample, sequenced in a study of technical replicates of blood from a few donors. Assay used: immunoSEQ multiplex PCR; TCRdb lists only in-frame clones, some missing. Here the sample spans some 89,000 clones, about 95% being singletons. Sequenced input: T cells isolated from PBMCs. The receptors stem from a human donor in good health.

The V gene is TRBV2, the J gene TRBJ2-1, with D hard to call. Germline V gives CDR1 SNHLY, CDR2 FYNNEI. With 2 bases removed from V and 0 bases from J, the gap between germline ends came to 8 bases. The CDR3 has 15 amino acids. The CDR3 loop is CASSELVGSYNEQFF. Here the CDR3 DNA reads TGTGCCAGCAGTGAACTAGTCGGCTCCTACAATGAGCAGTTCTTC.

The CDR3 region is CASSSQATYNEQFF. CDR3 DNA: TGTGCCAGCAGTTCACAGGCTACCTACAATGAGCAGTTCTTC. J is TRBJ2-1 and V is TRBV6-5, with D possibly TRBD1 on 5 matching bases. The CDR3 runs 14 residues. Trimming took 4 bases from V and 2 from J, leaving 9 bases between them. Looked up from germline, CDR1 is MNHEY and CDR2 is SVGAGI.

CDR3 protein: CASSATSIQETQYF. CDR3 nucleotides: TGTGCCAGCAGCGCAACTAGCATCCAAGAGACCCAGTACTTC. The chain carries TRBV7-7 and TRBJ2-5; weak D call: TRBD2 (6 bases). The V gene's germline CDR1 is SSHAT and CDR2 FNYEAQ (reference sequence). The CDR3 runs 14 residues. Between the trimmed V and J ends, which lost 5 bases and 1 base, there was a span of 11 bases.

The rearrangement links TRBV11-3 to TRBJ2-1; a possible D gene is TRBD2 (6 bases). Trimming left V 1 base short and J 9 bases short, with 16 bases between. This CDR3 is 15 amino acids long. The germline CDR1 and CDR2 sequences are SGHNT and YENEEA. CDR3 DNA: TGTGCCAGCAGCTTAGGCGGGGCTGGGGCGGGTGAGCAGTTCTTC. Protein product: CASSLGGAGAGEQFF.

CDR3 nucleotide sequence: TGTGCCAGCAGCCTATACAGGGTCTCCGAGCAGTACTTC. Its translation: CASSLYRVSEQYF. The J gene is TRBJ2-7, the V gene TRBV14; maybe TRBD1 (6 bases). The germline V gene encodes CDR1 SGHDN and CDR2 FVKESK. The germline V and J ends were trimmed by 4 bases and 6 bases, with 13 bases remaining between them. The CDR3 has 13 residues. Complete variable domain (other parts from reference TRBV14 and TRBJ2-7): EAGVTQFPSHSVIEKGQTVTLRCDPISGHDNLYWYRRVMGKEIKFLLHFVKESKQDESGMPNNRFLAERTGGTYSTLKVQPAELEDSGVYFCASSLYRVSEQYFGPGTRLTVT.

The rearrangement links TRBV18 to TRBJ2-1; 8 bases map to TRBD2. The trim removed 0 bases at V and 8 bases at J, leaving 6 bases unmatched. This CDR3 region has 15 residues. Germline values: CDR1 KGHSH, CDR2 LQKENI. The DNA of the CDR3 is TGTGCCAGCTCACCACCGGGACTAGAAAGCTATGAGCAGTTCTTC. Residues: CASSPPGLESYEQFF.

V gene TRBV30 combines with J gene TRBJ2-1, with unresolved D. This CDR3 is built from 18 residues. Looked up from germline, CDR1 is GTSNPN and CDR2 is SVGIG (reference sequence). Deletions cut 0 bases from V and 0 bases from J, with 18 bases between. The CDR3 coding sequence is TGTGCCTGGAGTGTACTTTCCTATGGTGGGCACTCCTACAATGAGCAGTTCTTC. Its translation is CAWSVLSYGGHSYNEQFF.

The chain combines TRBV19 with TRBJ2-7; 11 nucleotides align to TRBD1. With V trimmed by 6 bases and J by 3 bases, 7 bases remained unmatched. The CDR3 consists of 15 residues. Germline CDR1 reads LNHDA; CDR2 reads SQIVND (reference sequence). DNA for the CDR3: TGTGCCAGTAGGGCCACGGGACAGGGGGTCTACGAGCAGTACTTC. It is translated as CASRATGQGVYEQYF.

Here the CDR3 DNA reads TGTGCCAGCAGTTTAGACACAAACTACGAGCAGTACTTC. This codes for CASSLDTNYEQYF. V gene TRBV27 combines with J gene TRBJ2-7; the D is unclear. This CDR3 is 13 amino acids long. Germline CDR1 and CDR2: MNHEY and SMNVEV (reference sequence). The V end lost 2 bases, the J end lost 3 bases, and 8 bases lay between the germline ends.

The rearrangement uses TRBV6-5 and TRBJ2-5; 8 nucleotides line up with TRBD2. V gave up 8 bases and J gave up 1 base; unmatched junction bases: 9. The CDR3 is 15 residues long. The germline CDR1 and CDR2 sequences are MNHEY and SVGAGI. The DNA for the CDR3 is TGTGCCAGCTCCCCTCCCGGGGGGGGCCAAGAGACCCAGTACTTC. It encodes CASSPPGGGQETQYF.

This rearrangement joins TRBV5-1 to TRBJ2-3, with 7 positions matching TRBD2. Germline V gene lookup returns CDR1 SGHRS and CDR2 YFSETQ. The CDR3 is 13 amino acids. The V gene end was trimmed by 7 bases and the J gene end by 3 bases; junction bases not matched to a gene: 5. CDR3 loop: CASEDGRTDTQYF. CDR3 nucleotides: TGCGCCAGCGAGGACGGGAGGACAGATACGCAGTATTTT.

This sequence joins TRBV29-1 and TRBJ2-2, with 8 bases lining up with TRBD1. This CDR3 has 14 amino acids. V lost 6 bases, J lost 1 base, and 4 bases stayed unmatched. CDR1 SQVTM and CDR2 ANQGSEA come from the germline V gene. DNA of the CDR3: TGCAGCGTCGTACAGGGGGGGAACACCGGGGAGCTGTTTTTT. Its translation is CSVVQGGNTGELFF.

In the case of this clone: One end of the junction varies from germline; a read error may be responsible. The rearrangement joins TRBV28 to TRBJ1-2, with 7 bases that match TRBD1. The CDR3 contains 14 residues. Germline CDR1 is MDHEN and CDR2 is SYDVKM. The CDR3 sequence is CAGSTGTDSDGYTF. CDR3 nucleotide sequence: TGTGCCGGCAGCACCGGGACAGATTCTGATGGCTACACCTTC.

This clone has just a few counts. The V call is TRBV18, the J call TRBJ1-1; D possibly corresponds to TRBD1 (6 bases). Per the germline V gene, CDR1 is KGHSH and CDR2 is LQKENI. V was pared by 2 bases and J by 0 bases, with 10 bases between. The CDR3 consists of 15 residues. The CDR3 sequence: CASSPIGQMNTEAFF. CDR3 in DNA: TGTGCCAGCTCACCAATCGGACAGATGAACACTGAAGCTTTCTTT.

The CDR3 loop is CAWNTANTEAFF. The CDR3 coding sequence is TGTGCCTGGAATACAGCGAACACTGAAGCTTTCTTT. The chain carries TRBV30 and TRBJ1-1; D remains ambiguous. V dropped 4 bases and J dropped 1 base, with 7 bases sitting between them. The CDR3 extends over 12 amino acids. The germline gives CDR1 GTSNPN, CDR2 SVGIG (reference sequence). Based on the CDR3 plus reference TRBV30 and TRBJ1-1, the full variable domain is SQTIHQWPATLVQPVGSPLSLECTVEGTSNPNLYWYRQAAGRGLQLLFYSVGIGQISSEVPQNLSASRPQDRQFILSSKKLLLSDSGFYLCAWNTANTEAFFGQGTRLTVV.

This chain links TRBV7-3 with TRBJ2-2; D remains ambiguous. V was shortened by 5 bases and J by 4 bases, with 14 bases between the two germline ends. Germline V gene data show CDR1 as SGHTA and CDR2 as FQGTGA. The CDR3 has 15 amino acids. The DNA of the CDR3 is TGTGCCAGCAGCCCGAGACTGGGTAGCACCGGGGAGCTGTTTTTT. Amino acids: CASSPRLGSTGELFF.

The CDR3 nucleotides read TGTGCCATCAGTGAGTCGGAAGCTTCAGGGACTGGGGCCAACGTCCTGACTTTC. Its protein is CAISESEASGTGANVLTF. V usage is TRBV10-3 and J usage is TRBJ2-6; possible D gene TRBD1, 5 bases. The V and J ends lost 0 bases and 2 bases respectively, with 14 bases between them. CDR1 and CDR2 from the germline V gene are ENHRY and SYGVKD. CDR3 length equals 18 residues.

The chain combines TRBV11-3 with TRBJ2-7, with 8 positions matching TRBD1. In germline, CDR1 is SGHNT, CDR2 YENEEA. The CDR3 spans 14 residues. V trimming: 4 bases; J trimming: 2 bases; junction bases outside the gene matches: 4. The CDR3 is CASSYWTGTYEQYF. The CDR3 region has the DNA TGTGCCAGCAGCTACTGGACAGGGACCTACGAGCAGTACTTC. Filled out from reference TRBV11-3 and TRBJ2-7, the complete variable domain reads EAGVVQSPRYKIIEKKQPVAFWCNPISGHNTLYWYLQNLGQGPELLIRYENEEAVDDSQLPKDRFSAERLKGVDSTLKIQPAELGDSAVYLCASSYWTGTYEQYFGPGTRLTVT.

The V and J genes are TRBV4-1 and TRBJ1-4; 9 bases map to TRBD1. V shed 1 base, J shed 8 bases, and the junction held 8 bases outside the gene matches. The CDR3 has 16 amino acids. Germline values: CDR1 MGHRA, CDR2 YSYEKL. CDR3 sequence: CASSQVYGQGSEKLFF. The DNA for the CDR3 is TGCGCCAGCAGCCAAGTATACGGACAGGGGAGCGAAAAACTGTTTTTT.

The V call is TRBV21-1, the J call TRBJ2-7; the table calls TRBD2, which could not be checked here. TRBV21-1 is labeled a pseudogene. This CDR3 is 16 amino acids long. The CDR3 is CASRLQERGGIDEQYF. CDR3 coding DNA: TGTGCCAGCAGACTTCAGGAGCGGGGAGGCATCGACGAGCAGTACTTC.

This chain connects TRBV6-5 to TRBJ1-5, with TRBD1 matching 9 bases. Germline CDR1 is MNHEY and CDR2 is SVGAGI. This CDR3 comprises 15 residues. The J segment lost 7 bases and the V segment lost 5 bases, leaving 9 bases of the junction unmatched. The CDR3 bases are TGTGCCAGCAGTGGACCGGGACAGGGAAGGCAGCCCCAGCATTTT. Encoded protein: CASSGPGQGRQPQHF.

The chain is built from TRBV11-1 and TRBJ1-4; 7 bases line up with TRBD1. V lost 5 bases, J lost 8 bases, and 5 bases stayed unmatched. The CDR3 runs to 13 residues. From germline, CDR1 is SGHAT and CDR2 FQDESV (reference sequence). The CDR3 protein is CASSRDREEKLFF. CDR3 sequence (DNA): TGTGCCAGCAGCAGGGACAGAGAGGAAAAACTGTTTTTT.

CDR3 in amino acids: CASSLVSGAAYEQYF. CDR3 nucleotides: TGTGCCAGCAGCTTAGTGTCAGGGGCGGCCTACGAGCAGTACTTC. The gene calls are TRBV7-2 and TRBJ2-7; a possible D gene is TRBD1 (6 bases). From germline, CDR1 is SGHTA and CDR2 FQGNSA. V lost 1 base and J 2 bases, leaving 12 bases between the germline ends. CDR3 length: 15 residues.

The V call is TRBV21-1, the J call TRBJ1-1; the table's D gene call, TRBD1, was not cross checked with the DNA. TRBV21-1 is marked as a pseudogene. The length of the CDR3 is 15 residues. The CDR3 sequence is CASSKELRQNTEAFF. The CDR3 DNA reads TGTGCCAGCAGCAAAGAGCTGAGACAGAACACTGAAGCTTTCTTT.

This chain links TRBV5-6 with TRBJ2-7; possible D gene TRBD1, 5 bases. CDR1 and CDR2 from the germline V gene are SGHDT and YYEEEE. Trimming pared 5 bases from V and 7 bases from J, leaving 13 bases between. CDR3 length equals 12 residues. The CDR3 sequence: CASRSKGREQYF. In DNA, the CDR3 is TGTGCCAGCAGGTCTAAGGGGCGGGAGCAGTACTTC.

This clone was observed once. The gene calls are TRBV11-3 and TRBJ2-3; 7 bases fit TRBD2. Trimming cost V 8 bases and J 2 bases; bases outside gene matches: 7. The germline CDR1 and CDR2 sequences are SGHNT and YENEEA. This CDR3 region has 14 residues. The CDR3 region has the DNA TGTGCCAGCGGGGGGGATAGCGACACAGATACGCAGTATTTT. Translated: CASGGDSDTDTQYF.